Listed below are T cell receptor beta chains from one sample, sequenced in a study of shared clonotypes between healthy human individuals. The repertoire was sequenced with immunoSEQ multiplex PCR; TCRdb's copy has only in-frame clones and lacks some. The sample has some 2,000,000 clones, about 95% seen once. What was sequenced was naive CD8+ T cells sorted from blood. These receptor sequences come from a man between 18 and 29 years old in good health. Each CDR3 is given with its conserved first and last residue. D genes are given only for firm matches. Clone size appears in some rows only: once, few, many, or a class for an expanded clone.

j_gene	abundance	v_gene	d_gene	CDR3nt	CDR3aa
TRBJ1-2	-	TRBV30	-	TGTGCCTGGAGTGAAGGGAGTGGGGCAAACTATGGCTACACCTTC	CAWSEGSGANYGYTF
TRBJ2-2	once	TRBV4-3	-	TGCGCCAGCAGCCAAGTCGAAAGCACCGGGGAGCTGTTTTTT	CASSQVESTGELFF
TRBJ2-1	-	TRBV9	-	TGTGCCAGCAGCGTATCAAGGCACTCCTCCTACAATGAGCAGTTCTTC	CASSVSRHSSYNEQFF
TRBJ2-1	-	TRBV9	TRBD2	TGTGCCAGCAGCGTAGGGAAAGCGGGAGGGTACAATGAGCAGTTCTTC	CASSVGKAGGYNEQFF
TRBJ1-5	-	TRBV30	-	TGTGCCTGGAGTGGGTCCCCGGGGGACAATCAGCCCCAGCATTTT	CAWSGSPGDNQPQHF
TRBJ2-7	-	TRBV28	TRBD2	TGTGCCAGCAGTTTCCCTAGCGGGCCAGATGACGAGCAGTACTTC	CASSFPSGPDDEQYF
TRBJ2-2	-	TRBV5-6	-	TGTGCCAGCAGCTTGACAACAGGGACCGGGGAGCTGTTTTTT	CASSLTTGTGELFF
TRBJ2-1	-	TRBV7-9	-	TGTGCCAGCAGTTTTGGTGGGGGCGGTATAGACAATGAGCAGTTCTTC	CASSFGGGGIDNEQFF
TRBJ2-3	once	TRBV9	-	TGTGCCAGCAGCGTAGACTCGGATACGCAGTATTTT	CASSVDSDTQYF
TRBJ2-3	-	TRBV28	-	TGTGCCAGCAGTTTATCTTGGGGGGATACGCAGTATTTT	CASSLSWGDTQYF
TRBJ1-3	-	TRBV28	-	TGTGCCAGCAGTTTCCCGCCCGTTGCCTCTGGAAACACCATATATTTT	CASSFPPVASGNTIYF
TRBJ2-7	-	TRBV28	TRBD2	TGTGCCAGCAGTTTAGGGCTGGGGGGGGAGCAGTACTTC	CASSLGLGGEQYF
TRBJ2-6	-	TRBV29-1	-	TGCAGCGTTGTTGTGACAGAGAACTCTGGGGCCAACGTCCTGACTTTC	CSVVVTENSGANVLTF
TRBJ2-7	-	TRBV7-9	TRBD1	TGTGCCAGCAGCGAGACAGGGTCCCCCTACGAGCAGTACTTC	CASSETGSPYEQYF
TRBJ2-3	-	TRBV7-2	-	TGTGCCAGCGGGCTTGGGGAGGATACGCAGTATTTT	CASGLGEDTQYF
TRBJ2-1	-	TRBV5-1	-	TGCGCCAGCAGCTCCGTAGCGGAGCAGTTCTTC	CASSSVAEQFF
TRBJ1-3	-	TRBV4-3	-	TGCGCCAGCAGCCCAGGCGTCGTCCCTGGAAACACCATATATTTT	CASSPGVVPGNTIYF
TRBJ1-5	-	TRBV27	-	TGTGCCAGCAGTTTATGGGCGGGCGGCAATCAGCCCCAGCATTTT	CASSLWAGGNQPQHF
TRBJ1-5	-	TRBV27	TRBD1	TGTGCCAGCAGGCCTCAGAGGGGGCTATCCAGCAATCAGCCCCAGCATTTT	CASRPQRGLSSNQPQHF
TRBJ1-5	once	TRBV11-2	TRBD1	TGTGCCAGCAGCTTACCTACCGGACAGGGGAATCAGCCCCAGCATTTT	CASSLPTGQGNQPQHF
TRBJ1-1	-	TRBV15	-	TGTGCCACCAGCAGGAGGGGGGCGAGCACTGAAGCTTTCTTT	CATSRRGASTEAFF
TRBJ2-7	-	TRBV27	-	TGTGCCAGCAGTCTACAGGTTAGCTACGAGCAGTACTTC	CASSLQVSYEQYF
TRBJ2-1	-	TRBV30	-	TGTGCCTGGAGTGTACAGGGTGATGAGCAGTTCTTC	CAWSVQGDEQFF
TRBJ2-3	-	TRBV28	-	TGTGCCAGCAGTTTAAATGCGGTCCTCACAACCTATACAGATACGCAGTATTTT	CASSLNAVLTTYTDTQYF
TRBJ2-7	-	TRBV9	-	TGTGCCAGCAGCGTAGGAAGCACCTACGAGCAGTACTTC	CASSVGSTYEQYF
TRBJ2-5	-	TRBV15	-	TGTGCCACCCAGGAGGGGGGCCTAGAGACCCAGTACTTC	CATQEGGLETQYF
TRBJ2-3	-	TRBV5-4	-	TGTGCCAGCAGCTTCGACAAGTTGTTAGGGTTGCCAGATACGCAGTATTTT	CASSFDKLLGLPDTQYF
TRBJ1-2	-	TRBV7-6	TRBD1	TGTGCCAGCAGCTTAGGGACAGGGGATGGCTACACCTTC	CASSLGTGDGYTF
TRBJ2-1	-	TRBV27	TRBD1	TGTGCCAGCAGCCCGGGACAGGGGTTCTACAATGAGCAGTTCTTC	CASSPGQGFYNEQFF
TRBJ2-7	-	TRBV7-8	TRBD2	TGTGCCAGCAGCTTAGCGGCCCAGGGAGGGAACTACGAGCAGTACTTC	CASSLAAQGGNYEQYF
TRBJ2-1	-	TRBV10-2	TRBD1	TGCGCCAGCAGTGAGTCTGGGCAGGGGGCTTTCAATGAGCAGTTCTTC	CASSESGQGAFNEQFF
TRBJ2-7	-	TRBV27	-	TGTGCCAGCAGTTGGGTTGCAGGGAATTTCTACGAGCAGTACTTC	CASSWVAGNFYEQYF
TRBJ1-3	-	TRBV2	-	TGTGCCACCGACAGGACCTCTGGAAACACCATATATTTT	CATDRTSGNTIYF
TRBJ1-1	-	TRBV29-1	TRBD1	TGCAGCGTTGGACAGGGACAGTTGTCTGAAGCTTTCTTT	CSVGQGQLSEAFF
TRBJ2-7	-	TRBV7-7	-	TGTGCTAGCAGCTTAGGAGACAGCTCCTACGAGCAGTACTTC	CASSLGDSSYEQYF
TRBJ2-7	-	TRBV9	TRBD2	TGTGCCAGCAGCGTTGGCGGGGGGACCTCCTACGAGCAGTACTTC	CASSVGGGTSYEQYF
TRBJ2-7	-	TRBV4-1	-	TGCGCCAGCAGCCAAGTAAACAGGGACTACGAGCAGTACTTC	CASSQVNRDYEQYF
TRBJ1-2	-	TRBV13	-	TGTGCCAGCAGCTTAGGATCAGAGTATGGCTACACCTTC	CASSLGSEYGYTF
TRBJ2-2	-	TRBV5-6	TRBD1	TGTGCCAGCAGCTTCGGGACAGGGGCCGGGGAGCTGTTTTTT	CASSFGTGAGELFF
TRBJ2-1	-	TRBV28	-	TGTGCCAGCAGTTTGGGGGGCGGTGAGCAGTTCTTC	CASSLGGGEQFF
TRBJ1-5	-	TRBV6-6	TRBD1	TGTGCCAGCAGTTACGAGACAGGGGGCAATCAGCCCCAGCATTTT	CASSYETGGNQPQHF
TRBJ2-1	-	TRBV27	-	TGTGCCAGCAGTTTCGGAGGGGTATCCTACAATGAGCAGTTCTTC	CASSFGGVSYNEQFF
TRBJ1-6	few	TRBV7-9	-	TGTGCCAGCAGCCTCACCCAGGGGTTGAATTCACCCCTCCACTTT	CASSLTQGLNSPLHF
TRBJ2-3	-	TRBV15	-	TGTGCCACCAGCAGAGATCGACCTCCTGTGGGCACAGATACGCAGTATTTT	CATSRDRPPVGTDTQYF
TRBJ2-7	-	TRBV15	-	TGTGCCACCAGCAGAGATCGGATCAGCTCCTACGAGCAGTACTTC	CATSRDRISSYEQYF
TRBJ2-2	few	TRBV9	-	TGTGCCAGCAGCGTCGATGCCGGGGAGCTGTTTTTT	CASSVDAGELFF
TRBJ2-7	once	TRBV29-1	-	TGCAGCGTTGAAGAGATAGGAGGCCCCCTGGGCTACGAGCAGTACTTC	CSVEEIGGPLGYEQYF
TRBJ2-1	-	TRBV9	-	TGTGCCAGCAGCGTAGGCTGGGGCCATGAGCAGTTCTTC	CASSVGWGHEQFF
TRBJ2-7	-	TRBV6-9	-	TGTGCCAGCAGTTCAAGGAAGAAGACTAGGACTCACGAGCAGTACTTC	CASSSRKKTRTHEQYF
TRBJ2-1	-	TRBV2	-	TGTGCCAACCGGGCCAGCTCCTACAATGAGCAGTTCTTC	CANRASSYNEQFF
TRBJ1-2	-	TRBV7-6	-	TGTGCCAGCAGCTTATCAGGGACACCGACGTCCTATGGCTACACCTTC	CASSLSGTPTSYGYTF
TRBJ2-6	-	TRBV6-5	-	TGTGCCAGCAGTCCGTTCTCTGGGGCCAACGTCCTGACTTTC	CASSPFSGANVLTF
TRBJ2-3	once	TRBV7-8	TRBD2	TGTGCCAGCAGCCTGAGACTAGCGGGAGTACCAGATACGCAGTATTTT	CASSLRLAGVPDTQYF
TRBJ2-3	-	TRBV4-1	TRBD2	TGCGCCAGCAGCCAATCCGGGACTAGCGGGGGGTCCGACTCAGATACGCAGTATTTT	CASSQSGTSGGSDSDTQYF
TRBJ2-3	-	TRBV11-2	-	TGTGCCAGCACCCTTGGAGAGACGGGATACACAGATACGCAGTATTTT	CASTLGETGYTDTQYF
TRBJ2-7	-	TRBV27	-	TGTGCCAGCTCCCGGGACGGGTCCTACGAGCAGTACTTC	CASSRDGSYEQYF
TRBJ2-4	once	TRBV9	TRBD2	TGTGCCAGCAGCGTAGCGGGGGGGCCGCGGGAGGTTCAGTACTTC	CASSVAGGPREVQYF
TRBJ1-1	-	TRBV11-2	-	TGTGCCAGCAGTCTTCTACGTGATGAAGCTTTCTTT	CASSLLRDEAFF
TRBJ2-7	-	TRBV30	-	TGTGCCTGGAGTGTCGGCAGGCGCTACGAGCAGTACTTC	CAWSVGRRYEQYF
TRBJ2-3	once	TRBV19	-	TGTGCCAGTAGTATAGTGGTAGGATCAGATACGCAGTATTTT	CASSIVVGSDTQYF